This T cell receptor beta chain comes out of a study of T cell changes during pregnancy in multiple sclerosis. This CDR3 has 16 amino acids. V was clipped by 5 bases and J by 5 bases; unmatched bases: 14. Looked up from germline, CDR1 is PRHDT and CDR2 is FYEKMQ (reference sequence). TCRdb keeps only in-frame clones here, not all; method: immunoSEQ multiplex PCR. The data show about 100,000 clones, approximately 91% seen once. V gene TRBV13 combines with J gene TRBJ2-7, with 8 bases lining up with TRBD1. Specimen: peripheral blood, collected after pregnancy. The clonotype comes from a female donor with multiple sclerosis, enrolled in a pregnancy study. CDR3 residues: CASSLGDGDRGNEQYF. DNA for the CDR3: TGTGCCAGCAGCCTTGGGGACGGTGACAGGGGTAACGAGCAGTACTTC.